This T cell receptor (beta chain) was recovered during a study of T-cell reconstitution after alpha-beta-depleted transplantation in children. This clonotype was seen repeatedly, ten times or more. The TCRbeta library incorporated unique molecular identifiers. Using its own MiXCR run on the PCR reads, TCRdb lists one record per CDR3 protein. The sample has hundreds of thousands of distinct CDR3 sequences, roughly 17% seen once. The CDR3 sequence is 15 residues long. The ends lost 1 base at V and 3 bases at J; junction bases unmatched: 5. This TCR was sampled from a human donor who donated a stem cell graft to a child with acute myeloid leukemia. V is TRBV12-3 or TRBV12-4 and J is TRBJ2-5; 7 bases map to TRBD2. The source material was PBMCs from the stem cell graft donor, sampled from the stem cell graft. The CDR3 loop is CASSLGGGEKETQYF. The CDR3 DNA is TGTGCCAGCAGTTTAGGGGGGGGAGAGAAAGAGACCCAGTACTTC.